Below, 23 T cell receptor beta chains from the same sample are listed, as sequenced in a study of blood T cells in healthy people across ages. A second PCR, run for roughly 7 to 11 cycles, used a sample-barcoded 5' primer plus a J-beta primer mix. TCRdb redid the calling of the 5' RACE reads with MiXCR, one entry per CDR3 protein. The profile shows some 1,800,000 distinct CDR3 sequences, about two fifths of them singletons. Material: blood. The receptor set was obtained from a human donor in good health.

This chain links TRBV5-1 with TRBJ1-1, with a tentative D call TRBD1 (5 bases). Trimming pared 4 bases from V and 0 bases from J, leaving 13 bases between. The CDR3 length is 15 residues. Germline CDR1 reads SGHRS; CDR2 reads YFSETQ. CDR3 nucleotides: TGCGCCAGCAGCCTAGACAGTCGAGTGAACACTGAAGCTTTCTTT. Translation gives CASSLDSRVNTEAFF.

This clonotype was seen more than once but under ten times. The J gene is TRBJ2-6, the V gene TRBV20-1, with 12 bases matching TRBD1. The CDR3 totals 16 residues. Germline trimming cut 5 bases from V and 3 bases from J; bases unmatched to any gene: 5. Per germline, CDR1 DFQATT and CDR2 SNEGSKA (reference sequence). As DNA, the CDR3 is TGCAGTGCTTGGGGACAGGGGGCAATTGGGGCCAACGTCCTGACTTTC. Protein: CSAWGQGAIGANVLTF.

This clonotype was detected a few times. The rearrangement joins TRBV6-5 to TRBJ1-2; TRBD1 matches at 8 bases. The ends lost 4 bases at V and 0 bases at J; junction bases unmatched: 16. The CDR3 loop spans 19 amino acids. Germline assignment: CDR1 MNHEY and CDR2 SVGAGI. The CDR3 here is CASSSPDREHLNPNYGYTF. CDR3 sequence (DNA): TGTGCCAGCAGTTCACCGGACAGGGAACACCTAAATCCTAACTATGGCTACACCTTC.

This clonotype was seen a handful of times. The junction and the germline gene differ at one end; a read error may be behind it. J is TRBJ2-1 and V is TRBV10-3; 9 positions match TRBD1. Germline V gives CDR1 ENHRY, CDR2 SYGVKD. The CDR3 length is 19 residues. The CDR3 is CAIKARTGADPSSYNERFF. The CDR3 bases are TGTGCCATCAAGGCGAGGACAGGGGCCGATCCCAGCTCCTACAATGAGCGGTTCTTC.

V gene TRBV28 combines with J gene TRBJ2-1; D is tentatively TRBD1 or TRBD2 (6 bases each). The CDR3 spans 15 residues. Germline CDR1 is MDHEN and CDR2 is SYDVKM. V gave up 6 bases and J gave up 0 bases, with 12 bases separating them. CDR3 DNA sequence: TGTGCCAGCAGGATGGGGGGCGTCTCCTACAATGAGCAGTTCTTC. Translating it yields CASRMGGVSYNEQFF.

This clonotype was picked up a small number of times. The CDR3 DNA reads TGTGCCAGCAGCTGGGGACTTTCCAAAAACATTCAGTACTTC. It specifies CASSWGLSKNIQYF. J is TRBJ2-4 and V is TRBV5-8, with D maybe TRBD2 (6 bases). V was cut by 3 bases and J by 2 bases, with 9 bases left in between. Germline loops: CDR1 SGHTS, CDR2 YDEGEE. There are 14 residues in the CDR3.

This clonotype appeared a few times. The genes are TRBV24-1 and TRBJ2-3; TRBD2 aligns across 11 bases. V was pared by 9 bases and J by 6 bases, with 7 bases of the junction left unmatched. The CDR3 consists of 14 residues. The germline V gene encodes CDR1 KGHDR and CDR2 SFDVKD. The CDR3 sequence is CATGGASGGDTQYF. The CDR3 DNA is TGTGCCACCGGTGGGGCTAGCGGGGGGGATACGCAGTATTTT.

This clonotype showed up just a few times. J is TRBJ1-4 and V is TRBV5-1; maybe TRBD1 (6 bases). CDR1 is SGHRS, CDR2 YFSETQ, per germline. This CDR3 region has 16 residues. V was cut by 3 bases and J by 6 bases, with 18 bases left in between. The CDR3 DNA sequence: TGCGCCAGCAGCTACCGACGGGGGCGTGGGGATGAAAAACTGTTTTTT. It yields the protein CASSYRRGRGDEKLFF.

This clonotype was counted only a few times. V gene TRBV7-8 combines with J gene TRBJ2-1; 11 nucleotides align to TRBD2. The CDR3 has 18 amino acids. V lost 5 bases to trimming and J lost 8 bases; unmatched junction nucleotides: 17. CDR1 SGHVS and CDR2 FQNEAQ come from the germline V gene. The CDR3 DNA reads as TGTGCCAGCAGCCCGGGGATGTTAGCGGGGGGGCAACTAGATGAGCAGTTCTTC. Translated, it gives CASSPGMLAGGQLDEQFF.

This clonotype turned up a few times. A junction end diverges from the germline sequence, so it may reflect a read error. The V call is TRBV2, the J call TRBJ2-5, with D uncertain. The CDR3 is 12 residues long. From germline, CDR1 is SNHLY and CDR2 FYNNEI. In nucleotides, the CDR3 is TGCGCCAGCAGCGAAGTCCAAGAGACCCAGTACTTC. This gives the protein CASSEVQETQYF.

The chain has TRBV9 and TRBJ2-7; no clear D. Germline lookup yields CDR1 SGDLS and CDR2 YYNGEE. V gave up 4 bases and J gave up 0 bases, with 17 bases separating them. The CDR3 consists of 16 residues. Here the CDR3 DNA reads TGTGCCAGCAGCCCCAGCGTCGGTGTTCTCTCCTACGAGCAGTACTTC. Its translation is CASSPSVGVLSYEQYF.

As for this clonotype: At one end, the junction sequence differs from germline, possibly due to a read error. This chain joins TRBV20-1 and TRBJ1-1, with a possible D match to TRBD1 (6 bases). Germline V gene sequence: CDR1 DFQATT, CDR2 SNEGSKA (reference sequence). This CDR3 region has 15 residues. CDR3 region: CSAGTTGFGSTGAFF. The DNA for the CDR3 is TGCAGTGCTGGTACCACAGGGTTCGGGTCCACTGGAGCTTTCTTT.

In regard to this clonotype: With a much larger clone just one base away, this may be a read error. The chain couples TRBV2 to TRBJ2-2; TRBD2 matches 9 bases. This CDR3 region has 14 residues. The V gene's germline CDR1 is SNHLY and CDR2 FYNNEI. The CDR3 protein is CASSERGGTGERFF. CDR3 coding DNA: TGTGCCAGCAGTGAGCGGGGGGGCACCGGGGAGCGGTTTTTT.

A few counts support this clonotype. This chain connects TRBV7-2 to TRBJ1-2, with unresolved D. Trimming shortened V by 0 bases and J by 7 bases, and 9 bases separated the two germline ends. Per the germline V gene, CDR1 is SGHTA and CDR2 is FQGNSA. CDR3 length: 13 residues. CDR3 nucleotides: TGTGCCAGCAGCTTAGCCAGCGCTGGTGGCTACACCTTC. It specifies CASSLASAGGYTF.

The V gene is TRBV28, the J gene TRBJ1-2, with TRBD1 identical over 7 bases. Trimming took 10 bases from V and 4 from J; bases not matched to a gene: 6. The germline V gene has CDR1 MDHEN and CDR2 SYDVKM. The CDR3 extends over 12 amino acids. The CDR3 sequence is CATSGQIYGYTF. The CDR3 DNA reads TGTGCCACCTCGGGACAGATCTATGGCTACACCTTC.

This clonotype was detected only a few times. The chain uses TRBV20-1 and TRBJ1-4, with TRBD1 as a possible D gene (6 bases). The CDR3 is made up of 11 amino acids. Trimming removed 6 bases from V and 14 bases from J, with 16 bases in between. Germline CDR1 is DFQATT and CDR2 is SNEGSKA (reference sequence). The CDR3 here is CSARGTGVLFF. CDR3 DNA sequence: TGCAGTGCGAGGGGGACGGGCGTTCTGTTTTTT.

The chain is built from TRBV4-1 and TRBJ2-1; tentatively, D is TRBD1 or TRBD2 (6 bases each). The CDR3 runs to 15 residues. V lost 0 bases and J lost 8, with 14 bases in between. Germline assignment: CDR1 MGHRA and CDR2 YSYEKL. This CDR3 is CASSQDRVGGDEQFF. In DNA form, the CDR3 reads TGCGCCAGCAGCCAAGATCGGGTGGGGGGCGATGAGCAGTTCTTC.

As to this clonotype: Being one base from a much bigger clone, this may be a read error. This rearrangement joins TRBV6-2 or TRBV6-3 to TRBJ2-3; a possible D gene is TRBD2 (6 bases). CDR1 and CDR2 from the germline V gene are MNHEY and SVGEGT. CDR3 size: 12 residues. CDR3 sequence: CASSTSTHTQYF. Written as DNA, the CDR3 is TGTGCCAGCAGCACTAGCACACATACGCAGTATTTT.

This clonotype was found a few times. This rearrangement joins TRBV7-2 to TRBJ2-3, with D perhaps matching TRBD1 (5 bases). CDR1 and CDR2 from the germline V gene are SGHTA and FQGNSA. The CDR3 loop spans 14 amino acids. Deletions cut 5 bases from V and 5 bases from J, with 14 bases between. The CDR3: CASSPQGLRDTQYF. The CDR3 DNA reads as TGTGCCAGCAGCCCCCAGGGCTTGAGAGATACGCAGTATTTT.

V gene TRBV5-1 combines with J gene TRBJ1-2; the match to TRBD1 covers 8 bases. The V and J ends lost 4 bases and 1 base, in that order; junction bases with no gene match: 15. The germline V gene encodes CDR1 SGHRS and CDR2 YFSETQ. The CDR3 has 18 residues. DNA of the CDR3: TGCGCCAGCAGCGCCCCGACAGGGGCAACCTCGCGTAACTATGGCTACACCTTC. Amino acid sequence: CASSAPTGATSRNYGYTF.

This chain's CDR3 is CASSLMEQGAGGYTF. DNA of the CDR3: TGTGCCAGCAGTTTGATGGAGCAGGGCGCCGGTGGCTACACCTTC. V gene TRBV27 combines with J gene TRBJ1-2; D perhaps matches TRBD1 (5 bases). V dropped 3 bases and J dropped 7 bases, with 18 bases sitting between them. CDR3 size: 15 residues. Germline values: CDR1 MNHEY, CDR2 SMNVEV (reference sequence).

V gene TRBV2 combines with J gene TRBJ1-1; TRBD1 matches at 7 bases. Losses at the gene ends were 9 bases for V and 1 base for J; bases not matched to a gene: 5. Germline V gene data show CDR1 as SNHLY and CDR2 as FYNNEI. There are 13 residues in the CDR3. CDR3 DNA: TGTGCCAGGGTTAGGGACAGGAACACTGAAGCTTTCTTT. Amino acid sequence: CARVRDRNTEAFF.

The genes are TRBV5-1 and TRBJ2-3; D might be TRBD2 (5 bases). Trimming took off 4 bases at V and 2 bases at J, with 11 bases between the two ends. The CDR3 length is 14 residues. CDR1 is SGHRS, CDR2 YFSETQ, per germline. The CDR3 nucleotides are TGCGCCAGCAGCACGAGGGTCGACACAGATACGCAGTATTTT. The encoded protein is CASSTRVDTDTQYF.